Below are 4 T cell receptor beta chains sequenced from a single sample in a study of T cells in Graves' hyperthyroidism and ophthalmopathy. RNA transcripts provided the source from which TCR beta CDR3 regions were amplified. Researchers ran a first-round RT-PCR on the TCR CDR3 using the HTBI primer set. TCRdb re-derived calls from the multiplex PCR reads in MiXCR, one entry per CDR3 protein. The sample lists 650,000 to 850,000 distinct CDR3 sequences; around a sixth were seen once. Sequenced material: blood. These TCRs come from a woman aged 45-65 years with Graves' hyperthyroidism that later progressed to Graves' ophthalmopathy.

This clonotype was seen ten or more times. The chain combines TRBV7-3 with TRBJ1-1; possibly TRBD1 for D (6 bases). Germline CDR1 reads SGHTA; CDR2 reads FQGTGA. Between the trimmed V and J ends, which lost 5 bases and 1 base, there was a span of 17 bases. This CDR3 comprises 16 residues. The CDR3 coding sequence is TGTGCCAGCAGCCCGGGTCAGGGGATGCCGAACACTGAAGCTTTCTTT. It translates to CASSPGQGMPNTEAFF. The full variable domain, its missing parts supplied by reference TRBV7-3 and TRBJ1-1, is GAGVSQTPSNKVTEKGKYVELRCDPISGHTALYWYRQSLGQGPEFLIYFQGTGAADDSGLPNDRFFAVRPEGSVSTLKIQRTERGDSAVYLCASSPGQGMPNTEAFFGQGTRLTVV.

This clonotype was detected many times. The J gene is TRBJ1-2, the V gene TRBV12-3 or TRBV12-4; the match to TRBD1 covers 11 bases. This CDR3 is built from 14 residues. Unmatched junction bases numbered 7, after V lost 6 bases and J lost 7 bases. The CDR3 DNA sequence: TGTGCCAGCAGCTGGGGGACAGGGGGGAGTGGCTACACCTTC. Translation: CASSWGTGGSGYTF.

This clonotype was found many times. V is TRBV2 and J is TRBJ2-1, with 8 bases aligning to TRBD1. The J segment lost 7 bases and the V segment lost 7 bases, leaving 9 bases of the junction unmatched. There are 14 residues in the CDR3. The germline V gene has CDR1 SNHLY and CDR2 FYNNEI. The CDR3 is CASNNDRGGNEQFF. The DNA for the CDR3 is TGTGCCAGCAACAACGACAGGGGTGGAAATGAGCAGTTCTTC.

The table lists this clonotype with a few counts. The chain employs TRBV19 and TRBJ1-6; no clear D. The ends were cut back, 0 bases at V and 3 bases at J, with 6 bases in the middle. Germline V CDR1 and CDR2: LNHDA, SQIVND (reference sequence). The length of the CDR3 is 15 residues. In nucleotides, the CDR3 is TGTGCCAGTAGTATAGACGGGAACTATAATTCACCCCTCCACTTT. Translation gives CASSIDGNYNSPLHF.